This T cell receptor (beta chain) was found in a study of shared clonotypes between healthy human individuals. Assay used: immunoSEQ multiplex PCR; TCRdb lists only in-frame clones, some missing. The sample records about 710,000 clones, approximately 77% being singletons. For this clone: No antigen is known for it.

Per germline, CDR1 SGHTA and CDR2 FQGNSA. The CDR3 is made up of 14 amino acids. Trimming pared 4 bases from V and 1 base from J, leaving 10 bases between. Regarding the study as a whole: Non-shared clonotypes showed lower generation probabilities than clonotypes common to all four donors.

Sequencing was carried out using memory CD4+ T cells sorted from blood. Subset indicated: CD45RA-negative fraction. This sequence originates from a woman aged 30 to 39 in good health. This chain joins TRBV7-2 and TRBJ2-5, with TRBD2 as a possible D gene (5 bases). The CDR3 DNA is TGTGCCAGCAGCTCGGGAAGGACCCAAGAGACCCAGTACTTC. Residues: CASSSGRTQETQYF.